The 17 T cell receptor beta chains given below trace back to one sample, sequenced in a study of blood T cell repertoires in COVID-19. Generated by immunoSEQ multiplex PCR, the TCRdb table keeps only in-frame clones and is missing some. Among some 150,000 clones listed, under 85% were seen once. Sequenced material: peripheral blood. The receptor set was obtained from a man aged 50-59 years with active or convalescent COVID-19.

The V call is TRBV7-9, the J call TRBJ2-1; TRBD1 aligns across 10 bases. From germline, CDR1 is SEHNR and CDR2 FQNEAQ (reference sequence). This CDR3 contains 14 residues. Trimming at V came to 11 bases and at J to 4 bases, leaving 8 bases not matched to a gene. CDR3 sequence (DNA): TGTGCCGTTTCCGGGGACAGGGGTTACAATGAGCAGTTCTTC. Amino acids: CAVSGDRGYNEQFF.

The V call is TRBV15, the J call TRBJ2-7, with a weak D call TRBD1 (6 bases). Between the trimmed V and J ends, which lost 1 base and 2 bases, there was a span of 12 bases. The CDR3 length is 15 residues. Germline assignment: CDR1 LNHNV and CDR2 YYDKDF (reference sequence). In DNA, the CDR3 is TGTGCCACCAGCAGAGCGCCCAGGGGCGCCTACGAGCAGTACTTC. Its protein is CATSRAPRGAYEQYF.

This clone was seen only a few times. The chain employs TRBV7-8 and TRBJ2-7; 11 bases match TRBD2. Germline-derived CDR1 and CDR2 are SGHVS and FQNEAQ. After removal of 5 bases from V and 2 bases from J, the junction contained 5 bases not matched to a gene. The CDR3 loop spans 15 amino acids. CDR3 nucleotides: TGTGCCAGCAGCGCGACTAGCGGGGTAACCTACGAGCAGTACTTC. This codes for CASSATSGVTYEQYF. The full variable domain, rest sourced from reference TRBV7-8 and TRBJ2-7, is GAGVSQSPRYKVAKRGQDVALRCDPISGHVSLFWYQQALGQGPEFLTYFQNEAQLDKSGLPSDRFFAERPEGSVSTLKIQRTQQEDSAVYLCASSATSGVTYEQYFGPGTRLTVT.

J is TRBJ1-4 and V is TRBV15; D may be TRBD1 (6 bases). Trimming took 8 bases from V and 6 from J, leaving 19 bases between them. The CDR3 totals 15 residues. Germline-derived CDR1 and CDR2 are LNHNV and YYDKDF (reference sequence). Here the CDR3 DNA reads TGTGCCACCTCCGAAGGGGGAATCGGGGATGAAAAACTGTTTTTT. Residues: CATSEGGIGDEKLFF.

The J gene is TRBJ1-5, the V gene TRBV25-1; 7 bases match TRBD1. V shed 6 bases, J shed 5 bases, and the junction held 7 bases outside the gene matches. Germline V gene lookup returns CDR1 MGHDK and CDR2 SYGVNS. This CDR3 region has 14 residues. The CDR3 here is CASSPGTAYQPQHF. The CDR3 DNA is TGTGCCAGCAGCCCCGGGACAGCATATCAGCCCCAGCATTTT.

V is TRBV27 and J is TRBJ2-4, with 7 bases that match TRBD1. Germline CDR1 is MNHEY and CDR2 is SMNVEV (reference sequence). After removal of 2 bases from V and 0 bases from J, the junction contained 7 bases not matched to a gene. There are 17 residues in the CDR3. The CDR3 sequence: CASSLRGLPQAKNIQYF. CDR3 DNA: TGTGCCAGCAGTTTAAGGGGGCTGCCCCAAGCCAAAAACATTCAGTACTTC.

This CDR3 is CASSPYGGEGYEQYF. For the CDR3, the DNA is TGTGCCAGCAGCCCCTATGGGGGGGAGGGCTACGAGCAGTACTTC. The chain recombines TRBV7-2 with TRBJ2-7; 7 positions agree with TRBD2. After removal of 5 bases from V and 3 bases from J, the junction contained 10 bases not matched to a gene. The CDR3 is 15 amino acids. Germline V gene data show CDR1 as SGHTA and CDR2 as FQGNSA.

The gene calls are TRBV18 and TRBJ2-7; 11 bases are a match to TRBD1. CDR1 is KGHSH, CDR2 LQKENI, per germline. The CDR3 has 17 residues. The ends lost 3 bases at V and 1 base at J; junction bases unmatched: 8. The chain's CDR3 is CASSPLPGQGASYEQYF. For the CDR3, the DNA is TGTGCCAGCTCACCCCTCCCTGGACAGGGGGCATCCTACGAGCAGTACTTC.

This rearrangement joins TRBV11-2 to TRBJ1-3; possible D gene TRBD1, 6 bases. CDR1 is SGHAT, CDR2 FQNNGV, per germline. Trimming removed 5 bases from V and 4 bases from J, with 18 bases in between. CDR3 length equals 16 residues. The CDR3 DNA is TGTGCCAGCAGCCTCCACCCCAGGGGCGAAGGAAACACCATATATTTT. Residues: CASSLHPRGEGNTIYF.

This clone was recorded many times. Different DNA sequences within this sample yield the same CDR3. The chain carries TRBV5-4 and TRBJ2-1, with unresolved D. CDR1 is SGHNT, CDR2 YYREEE, per germline (reference sequence). Trimming took 0 bases from V and 3 from J, leaving 4 bases between them. This CDR3 contains 13 residues. DNA for the CDR3: TGTGCCAGCAGCTTGGGGCTCTACAATGAGCAGTTCTTC. Amino acid sequence: CASSLGLYNEQFF.

This clone is a singleton in its sample. CDR3 nucleotide sequence: TGTGCCAGCAGCCACGGACAGGGGGACACTGAAGCTTTCTTT. It yields the protein CASSHGQGDTEAFF. The genes are TRBV5-4 and TRBJ1-1, with 10 nucleotides matching TRBD1. In germline, CDR1 is SGHNT, CDR2 YYREEE (reference sequence). The CDR3 length is 14 residues. Losses at the gene ends were 4 bases for V and 3 bases for J; bases not matched to a gene: 3. Based on the CDR3 plus reference TRBV5-4 and TRBJ1-1, the full variable domain is ETGVTQSPTHLIKTRGQQVTLRCSSQSGHNTVSWYQQALGQGPQFIFQYYREEENGRGNFPPRFSGLQFPNYSSELNVNALELDDSALYLCASSHGQGDTEAFFGQGTRLTVV.

V gene TRBV7-3 combines with J gene TRBJ1-2; D ambiguous. The CDR3 extends over 12 amino acids. Trimming removed 5 bases from V and 6 bases from J, with 10 bases in between. Germline V lookup: CDR1 SGHTA, CDR2 FQGTGA. The CDR3 region has the DNA TGTGCCAGCAGCGCATACAAGAATGGCTACACCTTC. As protein: CASSAYKNGYTF.

The CDR3 region is CASSFSGVGAMNTEAFF. The CDR3 DNA reads as TGTGCCAGCAGCTTCAGTGGAGTAGGGGCTATGAACACTGAAGCTTTCTTT. The chain uses TRBV11-2 and TRBJ1-1; the D gene is possibly TRBD1 (5 bases). Trimming took 3 bases from V and 0 from J, leaving 17 bases between them. This CDR3 comprises 17 residues. Germline-derived CDR1 and CDR2 are SGHAT and FQNNGV.

The chain links TRBV7-9 to TRBJ1-2; TRBD1 matches at 7 bases. This CDR3 comprises 16 residues. With 5 bases clipped from V and 0 bases from J, the junction kept 9 bases outside the gene matches. Germline CDR1 SEHNR, CDR2 FQNEAQ (reference sequence). The CDR3 is CASSRSTGTSNYGYTF. The DNA for the CDR3 is TGTGCCAGCAGCCGGTCGACAGGGACGTCTAACTATGGCTACACCTTC.

The chain is built from TRBV6-6 and TRBJ1-5; 9 bases line up with TRBD1. The J segment lost 7 bases and the V segment lost 7 bases, leaving 11 bases of the junction unmatched. This CDR3 is built from 15 residues. Germline V gives CDR1 MNHNY, CDR2 SVGAGI (reference sequence). CDR3 in amino acids: CASTLVHTGGQPQHF. DNA of the CDR3: TGTGCCAGCACCCTAGTCCACACAGGGGGCCAGCCCCAGCATTTT.

This chain joins TRBV15 and TRBJ2-7; no firm D call. The CDR3 loop spans 13 amino acids. CDR1 is LNHNV, CDR2 YYDKDF, per germline (reference sequence). V shed 0 bases and J shed 2 bases, with 5 bases lying between them. This CDR3 is CATSRDLTYEQYF. Written as DNA, the CDR3 is TGTGCCACCAGCAGAGATCTTACCTACGAGCAGTACTTC.

This sequence joins TRBV7-3 and TRBJ2-3, with D tentatively TRBD2 (5 bases). The CDR3 sequence is 14 residues long. Germline values: CDR1 SGHTA, CDR2 FQGTGA. The V end was cut by 4 bases, the J end by 5 bases, with 13 bases between. CDR3 in amino acids: CASSSTEGRDTQYF. The CDR3 DNA sequence: TGTGCCAGCAGCTCAACCGAGGGTAGAGATACGCAGTATTTT.